The 27 T cell receptor beta chains presented below share a single source sample, sequenced in a study of cytomegalovirus exposure and HLA in healthy donors. This PCR relied on a set of 60 Vbeta primers and 13 Jbeta primers. Only in-frame clones appear in the TCRdb table, and some are missing; sequencing was by immunoSEQ multiplex PCR. Of about 140,000 clones in the sample, roughly 80% were seen once. Sequenced sample: PBMCs. The receptors stem from a middle-aged woman in good health and CMV-seropositive.

The V call is TRBV21-1, the J call TRBJ2-5; TRBD2, the table's D call, was not compared with the DNA. TRBV21-1 is a pseudogene. This CDR3 region has 16 residues. CDR3 coding DNA: TGTGCCAGCAGCAAACCCTTGGGGGGAGGGAAGGAGACCCAGTACTTC. Amino acid sequence: CASSKPLGGGKETQYF.

The sample holds a few counts of this clone. The rearrangement links TRBV7-3 to TRBJ1-1, with 8 nucleotides matching TRBD1. The CDR3 consists of 15 residues. Germline CDR1 SGHTA, CDR2 FQGTGA. The V gene end was trimmed by 1 base and the J gene end by 2 bases; junction bases not matched to a gene: 3. The CDR3 DNA reads TGTGCCAGCAGCTTAAGTGCAGGGGGCAACACTGAAGCTTTCTTT. Translating it yields CASSLSAGGNTEAFF. Using reference TRBV7-3 and TRBJ1-1 for the parts outside the CDR3, the full variable domain is GAGVSQTPSNKVTEKGKYVELRCDPISGHTALYWYRQSLGQGPEFLIYFQGTGAADDSGLPNDRFFAVRPEGSVSTLKIQRTERGDSAVYLCASSLSAGGNTEAFFGQGTRLTVV.

The chain recombines TRBV5-4 with TRBJ2-1, with no clear D. This CDR3 region has 11 residues. V was pared by 4 bases and J by 6 bases, with 5 bases between. Per germline, CDR1 SGHNT and CDR2 YYREEE (reference sequence). CDR3 in DNA: TGTGCCAGCAGCCAACTCAATGAGCAGTTCTTC. Translation gives CASSQLNEQFF.

V is TRBV6-5 and J is TRBJ2-7, with 7 bases identical to TRBD1. Germline loops: CDR1 MNHEY, CDR2 SVGAGI. V was pared by 5 bases and J by 5 bases, with 6 bases of the junction left unmatched. The CDR3 contains 13 residues. For the CDR3, the DNA is TGTGCCAGCAGTCAGACAGGGCTTAACGAGCAGTACTTC. It yields the protein CASSQTGLNEQYF.

V gene TRBV27 combines with J gene TRBJ1-6, with 8 bases aligning to TRBD1. The CDR3 sequence is 13 residues long. The ends lost 7 bases at V and 7 bases at J; junction bases unmatched: 3. Per germline, CDR1 MNHEY and CDR2 SMNVEV (reference sequence). CDR3 loop: CASTRTGNSPLHF. The CDR3 DNA reads TGTGCCAGCACCCGGACAGGGAATTCACCCCTCCACTTT.

The chain recombines TRBV2 with TRBJ1-1; 7 bases line up with TRBD1. V shed 9 bases and J 5 bases; nucleotides not matched to a gene: 3. The CDR3 covers 11 residues. The V gene's germline CDR1 is SNHLY and CDR2 FYNNEI. In DNA form, the CDR3 reads TGTGCCAGAGGGGGCGAGACTGAAGCTTTCTTT. Translated, it gives CARGGETEAFF. The full variable domain, in which reference TRBV2 and TRBJ1-1 provide the parts outside the CDR3, is EPEVTQTPSHQVTQMGQEVILRCVPISNHLYFYWYRQILGQKVEFLVSFYNNEISEKSEIFDDQFSVERPDGSNFTLKIRSTKLEDSAMYFCARGGETEAFFGQGTRLTVV.

The chain couples TRBV14 to TRBJ1-3; D may be TRBD1 (5 bases). V dropped 3 bases and J dropped 4 bases, with 7 bases sitting between them. The CDR3 is 13 residues long. CDR1 SGHDN and CDR2 FVKESK come from the germline V gene. Here the CDR3 reads CASSQNRGNTIYF. The DNA of the CDR3 is TGTGCCAGCAGCCAGAACAGGGGAAACACCATATATTTT.

The V call is TRBV7-9, the J call TRBJ2-7; D is undetermined. Trimming left V 0 bases short and J 0 bases short, with 12 bases between. This CDR3 has 16 amino acids. Germline assignment: CDR1 SEHNR and CDR2 FQNEAQ (reference sequence). The CDR3 region has the DNA TGTGCCAGCAGCTTAGCGGCAGGTCAAAGCTCCTACGAGCAGTACTTC. It is translated as CASSLAAGQSSYEQYF. Supplemented by reference TRBV7-9 and TRBJ2-7, the full variable domain reads DTGVSQNPRHKITKRGQNVTFRCDPISEHNRLYWYRQTLGQGPEFLTYFQNEAQLEKSRLLSDRFSAERPKGSFSTLEIQRTEQGDSAMYLCASSLAAGQSSYEQYFGPGTRLTVT.

This clone was seen only a few times. It is likely a read error: a sequence one base away is far more abundant. Additional DNA sequences in this sample encode the identical CDR3. The chain recombines TRBV6-5 with TRBJ2-2, with 7 positions matching TRBD1. The J segment lost 5 bases and the V segment lost 5 bases, leaving 2 bases of the junction unmatched. Germline lookup yields CDR1 MNHEY and CDR2 SVGAGI. CDR3 length equals 13 residues. The CDR3 DNA sequence: TGTGCCAGCAGTGAACAGGGGACCGGGGAGCTGTTTTTT. Translation gives CASSEQGTGELFF.

The chain couples TRBV15 to TRBJ2-1; unclear D gene. Trimming removed 0 bases from V and 5 bases from J, with 11 bases in between. The CDR3 covers 15 residues. Per germline, CDR1 LNHNV and CDR2 YYDKDF (reference sequence). The CDR3 loop reads CATSRDQLINNEQFF. The CDR3 DNA follows: TGTGCCACCAGCAGAGATCAGTTGATTAACAATGAGCAGTTCTTC.

CDR3 DNA: TGTGCCAGTAGTTTGGGGGGCGAGCAGTACTTC. As protein: CASSLGGEQYF. This chain uses TRBV19 with TRBJ2-7; weak D call: TRBD2 (6 bases). The CDR3 runs 11 residues. V was clipped by 5 bases and J by 6 bases, with 8 bases between them. CDR1 LNHDA and CDR2 SQIVND come from the germline V gene (reference sequence).

The J gene is TRBJ1-1, the V gene TRBV7-3; possible D gene TRBD1, 6 bases. Germline lookup yields CDR1 SGHTA and CDR2 FQGTGA. This CDR3 has 12 residues. V was pared by 5 bases and J by 4 bases, with 8 bases between. The CDR3 nucleotides read TGTGCCAGCAGCAAAGGGGGCACTGAAGCTTTCTTT. It translates to CASSKGGTEAFF.

This clone was detected a few times. V and J are TRBV6-1 and TRBJ2-1, with D tentatively TRBD1 (6 bases). The CDR3 extends over 14 amino acids. Germline assignment: CDR1 MNHNS and CDR2 SASEGT. Trimming shortened V by 7 bases and J by 4 bases, and 14 bases separated the two germline ends. This chain's CDR3 is CASIVRDTYNEQFF. CDR3 sequence (DNA): TGTGCCAGCATCGTCCGGGACACGTACAATGAGCAGTTCTTC.

The rearrangement links TRBV28 to TRBJ2-5, with 8 bases that match TRBD1. Trimming at V came to 7 bases and at J to 5 bases, leaving 6 bases not matched to a gene. The CDR3 is 13 amino acids. The germline V gene has CDR1 MDHEN and CDR2 SYDVKM. The CDR3 reads CASNLDRVETQYF. The CDR3 nucleotides are TGTGCCAGCAACCTGGACAGGGTGGAGACCCAGTACTTC.

The chain has TRBV18 and TRBJ2-1; 8 nucleotides match TRBD2. This CDR3 is 16 amino acids long. Germline assignment: CDR1 KGHSH and CDR2 LQKENI. V lost 3 bases to trimming and J lost 5 bases; unmatched junction nucleotides: 9. The CDR3 sequence: CASSPLETSAHNEQFF. The CDR3 region has the DNA TGTGCCAGCTCACCCCTTGAGACTAGCGCACACAATGAGCAGTTCTTC.

This clone was seen only a few times. This sequence joins TRBV7-2 and TRBJ2-1, with D maybe TRBD2 (5 bases). V lost 2 bases to trimming and J lost 5 bases, with 13 bases between them. The CDR3 totals 15 residues. Germline values: CDR1 SGHTA, CDR2 FQGNSA. The CDR3 nucleotides are TGTGCCAGCAGCTTAACGGTAACTAGAGACAATGAGCAGTTCTTC. As protein: CASSLTVTRDNEQFF.

The V call is TRBV9, the J call TRBJ2-7, with TRBD1 identical over 7 bases. With V trimmed by 2 bases and J by 0 bases, 8 bases remained unmatched. Germline CDR1 reads SGDLS; CDR2 reads YYNGEE. This CDR3 has 16 amino acids. CDR3 DNA sequence: TGTGCCAGCAGCGTCGGCTGGGGGACAGCCTCCTACGAGCAGTACTTC. Translation: CASSVGWGTASYEQYF.

The chain joins TRBV5-1 to TRBJ2-7; 8 positions match TRBD1. V dropped 0 bases and J dropped 1; count of bases not matched to a gene: 3. Looked up from germline, CDR1 is SGHRS and CDR2 is YFSETQ. The CDR3 has 15 amino acids. The CDR3 DNA sequence: TGCGCCAGCAGCTTGGAAAGGACAGGGTCCTACGAGCAGTACTTC. Its protein is CASSLERTGSYEQYF.

The gene calls are TRBV27 and TRBJ2-6; D is possibly TRBD2 (6 bases). The germline V and J ends were trimmed by 2 bases and 1 base, with 12 bases remaining between them. CDR3 length: 17 amino acids. Per the germline V gene, CDR1 is MNHEY and CDR2 is SMNVEV (reference sequence). CDR3 sequence: CASSLGALASGANVLTF. In DNA form, the CDR3 reads TGTGCCAGCAGTTTAGGGGCACTAGCTTCTGGGGCCAACGTCCTGACTTTC.

The chain employs TRBV21-1 and TRBJ1-2; TRBD1 is the table's D call, not checked against the DNA. TRBV21-1 is flagged as a pseudogene. The CDR3 loop spans 18 amino acids. CDR3 nucleotide sequence: TGTGCCAGCAGCATGACCCCTCCGGGACAGGGTAGCTTCGCTGGCTACACCTTC. Amino acid sequence: CASSMTPPGQGSFAGYTF.

This chain uses TRBV28 with TRBJ2-7; a weak D match, TRBD2 (7 bases). The germline gives CDR1 MDHEN, CDR2 SYDVKM. The CDR3 is 15 residues long. V was trimmed by 3 bases and J by 3 bases, leaving 15 bases between them. This CDR3 is CASSLGGQLSYEQYF. CDR3 bases: TGTGCCAGCAGTTTGGGGGGGCAGTTGAGCTACGAGCAGTACTTC. Full variable domain (missing parts from reference TRBV28 and TRBJ2-7): DVKVTQSSRYLVKRTGEKVFLECVQDMDHENMFWYRQDPGLGLRLIYFSYDVKMKEKGDIPEGYSVSREKKERFSLILESASTNQTSMYLCASSLGGQLSYEQYFGPGTRLTVT.

The CDR3 loop is CASSATGLGIEQFF. CDR3 bases: TGTGCCAGTAGTGCGACAGGTCTAGGCATAGAGCAGTTCTTC. The chain joins TRBV19 to TRBJ2-1; TRBD1 might be the D (6 bases). The CDR3 runs 14 residues. The germline CDR1 and CDR2 sequences are LNHDA and SQIVND (reference sequence). The V gene lost 5 bases and the J gene lost 10 bases, with 18 bases spanning the gap.

A word on this clone: Additional DNA sequences in this sample encode the identical CDR3. The chain recombines TRBV7-9 with TRBJ2-5; 8 nucleotides agree with TRBD2. Trimming cost V 5 bases and J 5 bases; bases outside gene matches: 4. Germline lookup yields CDR1 SEHNR and CDR2 FQNEAQ (reference sequence). This CDR3 region has 13 residues. The CDR3 loop is CASSLSGSETQYF. The CDR3 bases are TGTGCCAGCAGCCTGAGCGGGAGTGAGACCCAGTACTTC.

The V call is TRBV14, the J call TRBJ1-3; D gene unclear. Germline CDR1 SGHDN, CDR2 FVKESK. Trimming took off 6 bases at V and 0 bases at J, with 12 bases between the two ends. The CDR3 sequence is 15 residues long. In DNA form, the CDR3 reads TGTGCCAGCAGTTTAACAGCTATCTCTGGAAACACCATATATTTT. Encoded protein: CASSLTAISGNTIYF.

The rearrangement joins TRBV7-3 to TRBJ2-3, with a weak D call TRBD2 (6 bases). The CDR3 length is 15 residues. Germline values: CDR1 SGHTA, CDR2 FQGTGA. Trimming pared 5 bases from V and 2 bases from J, leaving 14 bases between. The CDR3 region has the DNA TGTGCCAGCAGCAGGGGACTGGCGAACACAGATACGCAGTATTTT. Protein: CASSRGLANTDTQYF. The full variable domain, in which reference TRBV7-3 and TRBJ2-3 provide the parts outside the CDR3, is GAGVSQTPSNKVTEKGKYVELRCDPISGHTALYWYRQSLGQGPEFLIYFQGTGAADDSGLPNDRFFAVRPEGSVSTLKIQRTERGDSAVYLCASSRGLANTDTQYFGPGTRLTVL.

The chain carries TRBV7-9 and TRBJ2-3, with D uncertain. The germline V gene has CDR1 SEHNR and CDR2 FQNEAQ (reference sequence). The CDR3 runs 14 residues. The V end lost 5 bases, the J end lost 2 bases, and 11 bases lay between the germline ends. CDR3 residues: CASSTRSTTDTQYF. For the CDR3, the DNA is TGTGCCAGCAGCACCAGATCCACCACAGATACGCAGTATTTT.

The rearrangement joins TRBV13 to TRBJ2-1; TRBD1 matches 8 bases. CDR1 and CDR2 from the germline V gene are PRHDT and FYEKMQ (reference sequence). Germline trimming cut 4 bases from V and 6 bases from J; bases unmatched to any gene: 5. This CDR3 has 14 amino acids. CDR3 residues: CASSSTGGSNEQFF. CDR3 nucleotide sequence: TGTGCCAGCAGCTCAACAGGGGGTTCCAATGAGCAGTTCTTC.